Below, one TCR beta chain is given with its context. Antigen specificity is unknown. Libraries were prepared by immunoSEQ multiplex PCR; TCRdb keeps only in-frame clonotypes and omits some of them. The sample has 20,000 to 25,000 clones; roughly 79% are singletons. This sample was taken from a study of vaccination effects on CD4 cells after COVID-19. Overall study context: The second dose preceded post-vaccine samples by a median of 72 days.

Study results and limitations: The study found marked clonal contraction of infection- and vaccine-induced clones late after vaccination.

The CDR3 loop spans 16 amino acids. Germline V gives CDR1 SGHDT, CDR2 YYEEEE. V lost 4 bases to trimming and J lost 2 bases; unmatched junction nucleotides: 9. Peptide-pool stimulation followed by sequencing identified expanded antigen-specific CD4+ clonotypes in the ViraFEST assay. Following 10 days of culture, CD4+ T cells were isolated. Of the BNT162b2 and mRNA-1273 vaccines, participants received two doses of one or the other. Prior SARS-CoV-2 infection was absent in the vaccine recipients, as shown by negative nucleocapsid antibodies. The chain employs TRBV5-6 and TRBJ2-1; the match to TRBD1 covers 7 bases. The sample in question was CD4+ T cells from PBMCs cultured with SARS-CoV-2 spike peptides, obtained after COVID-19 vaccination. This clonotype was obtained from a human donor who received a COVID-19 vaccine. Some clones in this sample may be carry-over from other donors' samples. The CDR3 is CASSLTTGATYNEQFF. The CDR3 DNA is TGTGCCAGCAGCCTTACCACAGGGGCAACCTACAATGAGCAGTTCTTC.